This T cell receptor (beta chain) derives from a study of T cells in localized non-small cell lung cancer. TCRdb keeps only in-frame clones here, not all; method: immunoSEQ multiplex PCR. This sample has 6,500 or so clones, with roughly half found just once. A note on this clone: Its antigen remains unknown.

Broader study findings: Patients showing higher blood T cell density tended to see longer overall survival. Sequencing involved a lone tumor region, leaving heterogeneity possible.

The sample here was lymph node tissue, taken before any cancer treatment. The sequence came from a man aged 40-75 years with stage I lung adenocarcinoma.

The CDR3 DNA is TGTGCCAGCAGCTTTTCAGGGGCTGGCTACACCTTC. Translating it yields CASSFSGAGYTF. J is TRBJ1-2 and V is TRBV6-8, with D perhaps matching TRBD1 (6 bases). The CDR3 is 12 residues long. Germline CDR1 reads MNHGY; CDR2 reads SAAAGT. V lost 6 bases and J 7 bases, leaving 12 bases between the germline ends.